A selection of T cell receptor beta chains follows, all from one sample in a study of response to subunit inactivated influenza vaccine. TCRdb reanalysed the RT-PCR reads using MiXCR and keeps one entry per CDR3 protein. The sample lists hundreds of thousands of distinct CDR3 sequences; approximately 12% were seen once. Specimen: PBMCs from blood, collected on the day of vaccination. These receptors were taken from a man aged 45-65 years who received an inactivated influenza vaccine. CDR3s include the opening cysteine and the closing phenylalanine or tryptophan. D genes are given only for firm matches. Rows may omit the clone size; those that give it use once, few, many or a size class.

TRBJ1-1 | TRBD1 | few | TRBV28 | TGTGCCAGCGGAAGACAGGGAACGGACGCTGAAGCTTTCTTT | CASGRQGTDAEAFF
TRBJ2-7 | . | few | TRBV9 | TGTGCCAGCAGCGTAGACGGAGTCAAGGGCGAGCAGTACTTC | CASSVDGVKGEQYF
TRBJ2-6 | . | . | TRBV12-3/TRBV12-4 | TGTGCCAGCAGCCCTGCCCTGGGGTCTGGGGCCAACGTCCTGACTTTC | CASSPALGSGANVLTF
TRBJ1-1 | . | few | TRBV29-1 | TGCAGCGTCCTTAGCGGGACACCGAACACTGAAGCTTTCTTT | CSVLSGTPNTEAFF
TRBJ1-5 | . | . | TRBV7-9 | TGTGCCAGCAGCTTGTTCGGGGACAATCAGCCCCAGCATTTT | CASSLFGDNQPQHF
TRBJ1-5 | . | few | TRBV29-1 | TGCAGCGTTAGATTCTCGGGTGTTGGCAATCAGCCCCAGCATTTT | CSVRFSGVGNQPQHF
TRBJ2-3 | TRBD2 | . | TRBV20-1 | TGCAGTGCTAGAGTGGCGGGGGGGACAGATACGCAGTATTTT | CSARVAGGTDTQYF
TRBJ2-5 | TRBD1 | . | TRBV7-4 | TGTGCCTGCTCCCAACGGCCGGGACAGGGTAGAGGATCATTGGAGACCCAGTACTTC | CACSQRPGQGRGSLETQYF
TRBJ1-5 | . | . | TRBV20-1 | TGCAGTGCTAGCCAAGACAGACCCTATAGCAATCAGCCCCAGCATTTT | CSASQDRPYSNQPQHF
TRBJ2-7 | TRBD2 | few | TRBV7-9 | TGTGCCAGCAGCACCGGGACTAGCGGGATCTCCTACGAGCAGTACTTC | CASSTGTSGISYEQYF
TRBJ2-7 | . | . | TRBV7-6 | TGTGCCAGCAGCTTAGATCAGGGGAGCGAGCAGTACTTC | CASSLDQGSEQYF
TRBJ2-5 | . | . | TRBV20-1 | TGCAGTGCTAGAATAGCAGGGACCCAAGAGACCCAGTACTTC | CSARIAGTQETQYF
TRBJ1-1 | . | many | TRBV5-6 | TGTGCCAGCAGCTTGCAAGGCGGAACTGAAGCTTTCTTT | CASSLQGGTEAFF
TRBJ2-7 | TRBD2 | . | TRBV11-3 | TGTGCCAGCACTCACCAAACTAGCGGGAGGAACTACGAGCAGTACTTC | CASTHQTSGRNYEQYF
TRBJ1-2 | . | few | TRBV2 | TGTGCCAGCGCTGGGGGTTCCTATGGCTACACCTTC | CASAGGSYGYTF
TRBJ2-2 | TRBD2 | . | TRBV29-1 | TGCAGCGTTGGGTTGGTAGCGGGGGGTACCGGGGAGCTGTTTTTT | CSVGLVAGGTGELFF
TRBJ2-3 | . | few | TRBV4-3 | TGCGCCAGCAGCCCGAATATACTTAGCGCAGATACGCAGTATTTT | CASSPNILSADTQYF
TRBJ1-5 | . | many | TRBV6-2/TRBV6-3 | TGTGCCAGCAGCCTTCACCGACGGCTTCCGAGGGGGGGTTCAAGCAATCAGCCCCAGCATTTT | CASSLHRRLPRGGSSNQPQHF
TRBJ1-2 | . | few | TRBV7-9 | TGTGCCAGCAGCCTGGGAAACGCCAAGTCCTACACCTTC | CASSLGNAKSYTF
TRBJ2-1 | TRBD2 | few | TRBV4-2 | TGTGCCAGCAGCCAAGATCCAGCGATTTCTGCGGGAGGGAATCCATACAATGAGCAGTTCTTC | CASSQDPAISAGGNPYNEQFF
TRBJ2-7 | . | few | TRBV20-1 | TGCAGTGCTAGAGATACTAGGAGATACGAGCAGTACTTC | CSARDTRRYEQYF
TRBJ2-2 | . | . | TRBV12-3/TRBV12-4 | TGTGCCAGCAGAACGGGTTACGGGGAGCTGTTTTTT | CASRTGYGELFF
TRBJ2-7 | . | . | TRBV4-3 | TGCGCCAGCAGCCAAGATACCGGCTCCTACGAGCAGTACTTC | CASSQDTGSYEQYF
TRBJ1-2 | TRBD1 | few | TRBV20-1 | TGCAGTGCCTGGGACAGGCTACTTTCTGGCTACACCTTC | CSAWDRLLSGYTF
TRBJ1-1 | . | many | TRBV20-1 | TGCAGTGCTAGAGATGCAGGCTGGTTAGCTGAAGCTTTCTTT | CSARDAGWLAEAFF
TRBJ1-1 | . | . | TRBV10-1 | TGCGCCAGCAGTGAGCCAGGGGCGCTGGGCACTGAAGCTTTCTTT | CASSEPGALGTEAFF
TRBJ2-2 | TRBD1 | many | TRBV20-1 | TGCAGTGCGCAGGGACAGAGCAACACCGGGGAGCTGTTTTTT | CSAQGQSNTGELFF
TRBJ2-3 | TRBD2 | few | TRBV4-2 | TGTGCCAGCAGCAAGACTACGGGGGGGCCGGCGCAGTATTTT | CASSKTTGGPAQYF
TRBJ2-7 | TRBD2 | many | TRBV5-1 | TGCGCCAGCAGCCCAGGACTAGCCGTCGACCTCGAGCAGTACTTC | CASSPGLAVDLEQYF
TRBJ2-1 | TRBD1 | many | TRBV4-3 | TGCGCCAGCAGCCAATGGGTAGGGGGCCTTAATGAGCAGTTCTTC | CASSQWVGGLNEQFF
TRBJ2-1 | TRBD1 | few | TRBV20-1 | TGCAGTGCAATGACAGGGAACCGAAACAATGAGCAGTTCTTC | CSAMTGNRNNEQFF
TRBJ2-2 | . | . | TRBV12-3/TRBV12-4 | TGTGCCAGTGGGGGTGAGGGCTTGAACACCGGGGAGCTGTTTTTT | CASGGEGLNTGELFF
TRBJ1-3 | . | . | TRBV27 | TGTGCCAGCAGCTTTCGTCGGGACGGGAACACCATATATTTT | CASSFRRDGNTIYF
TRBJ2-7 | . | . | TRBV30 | TGTGCCTGGAGTTTTGGAGGGAGCTCCTACGAGCAGTACTTC | CAWSFGGSSYEQYF
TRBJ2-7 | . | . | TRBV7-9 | TGTGCCAGCAGCACGAGGACAGAAAGCTCCTACGAGCAGTACTTC | CASSTRTESSYEQYF
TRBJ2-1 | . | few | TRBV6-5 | TGTGCCAGCAGTTCTGACACATACACGTACAATGAGCAGTTCTTC | CASSSDTYTYNEQFF
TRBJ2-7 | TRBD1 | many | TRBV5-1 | TGCGCCAGCAGCTTGGGTAAGGCGGGACAGGGGTCCTACGAGCAGTACTTC | CASSLGKAGQGSYEQYF
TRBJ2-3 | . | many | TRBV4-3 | TGCGCCAGCTCTTGGGGGACTAGCACAGATACGCAGTATTTT | CASSWGTSTDTQYF
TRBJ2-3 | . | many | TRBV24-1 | TGTGCCACCAGTGAAAAGCGGACAGACCGTGATACGCAGTATTTT | CATSEKRTDRDTQYF
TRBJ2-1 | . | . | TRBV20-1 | TGCAGTGCCAGATCGTGGGGGAAACAATACAATGAGCAGTTCTTC | CSARSWGKQYNEQFF
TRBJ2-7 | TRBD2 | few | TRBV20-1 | TGCAGTGCAAACCGGGGCGGGAGGTCCCACGAGCAGTACTTC | CSANRGGRSHEQYF
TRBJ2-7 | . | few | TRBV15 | TGTGCCACCAGCAGGAGATTAGTAGCCTACGAGCAGTACTTC | CATSRRLVAYEQYF
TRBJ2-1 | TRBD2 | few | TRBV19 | TGTGCCAGTAGTATAGTCCGACTAGCGCCCAATGAGCAGTTCTTC | CASSIVRLAPNEQFF
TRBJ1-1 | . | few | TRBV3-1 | TGTGCCAGCAGCCAAGGCTTATGGGGGGACACTGAAGCTTTCTTT | CASSQGLWGDTEAFF
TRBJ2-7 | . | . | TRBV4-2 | TGTGCCAGCAGCCTCAGCGGTGCGGCGAGCTCCTACGAGCAGTACTTC | CASSLSGAASSYEQYF
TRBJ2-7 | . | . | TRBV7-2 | TGTGCCAGCAGCTTAACGCGGGACAGAGCCTACGAGCAGTACTTC | CASSLTRDRAYEQYF
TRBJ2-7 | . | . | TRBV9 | TGTGCCAGCAGCGCCTCGGACAGAACCTACGAGCAGTACTTC | CASSASDRTYEQYF
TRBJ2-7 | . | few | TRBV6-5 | TGTGCCAGCAGTTACTTGGCAGCTAAAAACTACGAGCAGTACTTC | CASSYLAAKNYEQYF
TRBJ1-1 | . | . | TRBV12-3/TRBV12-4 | TGTGCCAGCAGACTAACAGTGAACACTGAAGCTTTCTTT | CASRLTVNTEAFF
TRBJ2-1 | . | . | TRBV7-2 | TGTGCCAGCAGCTTAAGTATTAACGGGGGCGCTGAGCAGTTCTTC | CASSLSINGGAEQFF
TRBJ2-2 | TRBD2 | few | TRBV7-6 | TGTGCCAGCAAAGACGGCCTAGCGGGAGAAAACGGGGAGCTGTTTTTT | CASKDGLAGENGELFF
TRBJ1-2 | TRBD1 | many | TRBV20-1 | TGCAGTGCAGAAACAGGGGGCTATGGCTACACCTTC | CSAETGGYGYTF
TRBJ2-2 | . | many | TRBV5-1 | TGCGCCAGCAGCGAGAGGACGACGACCGGGGAGCTGTTTTTT | CASSERTTTGELFF
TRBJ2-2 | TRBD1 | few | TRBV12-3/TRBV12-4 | TGTGCCAGCAGTCTTACATCGACAGGGTCGAACACCGGGGAGCTGTTTTTT | CASSLTSTGSNTGELFF
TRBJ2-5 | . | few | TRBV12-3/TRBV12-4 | TGTGCCAGCAGTTTACCCCGATACGCACAGGGTGGCCAAGAGACCCAGTACTTC | CASSLPRYAQGGQETQYF
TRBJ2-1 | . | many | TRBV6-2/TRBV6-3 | TGTGCCAGCAGTTACTGGGGGAATCCCTTCGATAATGAGCAGTTCTTC | CASSYWGNPFDNEQFF
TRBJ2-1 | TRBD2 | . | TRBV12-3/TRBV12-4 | TGTGCCACAAAGCAGGGTTCGGGCGGGAGCTCCTACAATGAGCAGTTCTTC | CATKQGSGGSSYNEQFF